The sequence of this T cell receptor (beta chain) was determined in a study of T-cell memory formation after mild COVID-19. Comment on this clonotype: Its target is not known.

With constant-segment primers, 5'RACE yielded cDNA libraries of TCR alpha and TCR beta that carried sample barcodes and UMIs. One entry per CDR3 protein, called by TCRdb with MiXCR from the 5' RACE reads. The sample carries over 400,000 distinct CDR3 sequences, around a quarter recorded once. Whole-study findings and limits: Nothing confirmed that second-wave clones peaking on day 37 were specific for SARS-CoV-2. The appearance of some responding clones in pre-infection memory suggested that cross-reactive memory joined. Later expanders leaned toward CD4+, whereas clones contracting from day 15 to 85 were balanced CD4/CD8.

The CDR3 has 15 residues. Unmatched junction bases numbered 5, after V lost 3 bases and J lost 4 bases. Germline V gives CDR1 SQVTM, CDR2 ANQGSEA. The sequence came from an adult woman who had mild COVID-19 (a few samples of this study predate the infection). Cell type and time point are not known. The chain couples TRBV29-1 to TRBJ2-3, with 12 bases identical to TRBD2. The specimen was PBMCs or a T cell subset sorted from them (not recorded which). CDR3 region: CSVEPSGGASDTQYF. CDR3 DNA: TGCAGCGTTGAGCCTAGCGGGGGGGCTTCAGATACGCAGTATTTT.